This T cell receptor (beta chain) derives from a study of blood T cell repertoires in COVID-19. The study recruited people aged roughly 18 to 89 years across under 25 US areas. Germline V gene sequence: CDR1 KGHSH, CDR2 LQKENI. CDR3 length: 15 amino acids. Trimming took 3 bases from V and 10 from J, leaving 16 bases between them. Assay used: immunoSEQ multiplex PCR; TCRdb lists only in-frame clones, some missing. The sample holds approximately 250,000 clones, around 90% seen once. The sequenced sample consisted of PBMCs or T cells enriched from blood (not recorded which). The V and J genes are TRBV18 and TRBJ1-6, with D possibly being TRBD1 (6 bases). The clonotype was recovered from a woman aged 25 to 39 who had recovered from COVID-19. CDR3 residues: CASSPGHGNGSPLHF. CDR3 bases: TGTGCCAGCTCACCGGGACATGGGAATGGATCACCCCTCCACTTT.